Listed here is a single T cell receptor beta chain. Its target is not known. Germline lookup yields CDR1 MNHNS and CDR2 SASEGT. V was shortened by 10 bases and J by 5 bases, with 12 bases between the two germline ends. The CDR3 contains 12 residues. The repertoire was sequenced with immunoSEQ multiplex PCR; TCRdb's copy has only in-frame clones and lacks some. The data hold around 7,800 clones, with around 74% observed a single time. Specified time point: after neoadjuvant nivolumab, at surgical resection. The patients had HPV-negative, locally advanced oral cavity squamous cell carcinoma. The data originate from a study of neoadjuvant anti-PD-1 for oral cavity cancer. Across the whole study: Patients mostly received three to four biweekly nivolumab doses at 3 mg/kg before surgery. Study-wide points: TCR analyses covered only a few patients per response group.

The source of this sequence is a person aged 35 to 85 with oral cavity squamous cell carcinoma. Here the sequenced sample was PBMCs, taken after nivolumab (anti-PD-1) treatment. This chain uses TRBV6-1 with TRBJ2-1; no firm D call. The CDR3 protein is CATNPFNNEQFF. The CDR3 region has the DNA TGTGCCACCAATCCCTTTAACAATGAGCAGTTCTTC.